Sequencing of this T cell receptor (beta chain) was carried out in a study of Ad26.COV2.S vaccination and SARS-CoV-2 variants. Study-level information: Participant was drawn from the COV1001 Ad26.COV2.S trial arm. Findings and caveats of the study: The study found higher spike-specific TCR breadth in vaccine than placebo recipients.

As to treatment: about 20 received Ad26.COV2.S at low or high dose, single or two shots; 5 received placebo; per-sample allocation not given. Sampling was done on day 63 after the first vaccine or placebo injection. Donation came from an adult in Boston who was aged 18-55 years. Points on this clone: The antigen remains undetermined.

There are 11 residues in the CDR3. Germline V gives CDR1 DFQATT, CDR2 SNEGSKA (reference sequence). The V end lost 6 bases, the J end lost 4 bases, and 9 bases lay between the germline ends. Sequencing used immunoSEQ multiplex PCR; TCRdb keeps in-frame clones, though not all of them. The table shows 440,000 or so clones, with around 92% occurring only once. Specimen: peripheral blood, collected in a trial of Ad26.COV2.S vaccine versus placebo. This clonotype originated in a person between 18 and 60 years old who received the Ad26.COV2.S COVID-19 vaccine or a placebo. J is TRBJ1-2 and V is TRBV20-1; D gene ambiguous. This CDR3 is CSATPGYGYTF. The CDR3 DNA reads as TGCAGTGCCACCCCGGGCTATGGCTACACCTTC.